One T cell receptor (beta chain) is described in this entry. Antigen specificity is unknown. The CDR3 consists of 16 residues. CDR1 SGHRS and CDR2 YFSETQ come from the germline V gene. V was clipped by 0 bases and J by 1 base, with 13 bases between them. For TCR, cDNA came from 5'RACE template switching, which added a universal primer site and UMIs. Via MiXCR, TCRdb re-called the 5' RACE reads, giving one row per CDR3 protein. The sample has a few hundred thousand distinct CDR3 sequences, around 9.3% seen once. The sample belongs to a study of T cells after yellow fever vaccination. Study context: The SMART-Seq v4 Ultra Low Input method served to prepare the low-cell-number fractions.

Study-wide results and limits: Repertoires sorted by FACS could include abundant clonotypes that are contaminants from the bulk population. The booster response re-showed most primary clones: more than 95% CD4, around 87% CD8.

This specimen consisted of CD4+ T cells sorted from PBMCs, obtained 5 days after the yellow fever booster vaccination. The TCR sequence derives from a young man who received the YFV17D yellow fever vaccine. This chain joins TRBV5-1 and TRBJ1-1, with a weak D call TRBD1 (5 bases). CDR3 sequence reads: CASSLEGRRPNTEAFF. DNA of the CDR3: TGCGCCAGCAGCTTGGAGGGACGCCGACCGAACACTGAAGCTTTCTTT.